This T cell receptor beta chain was sequenced during a study of blood T cells in healthy people across ages. Findings and caveats of the study: It was the long-lived donors that had more naive CD4+ cells and higher diversity than aged donors. Estimated diversity, derived from one million T cells, was regarded as an underestimate.

The CDR3 length is 15 residues. J was trimmed by 5 bases and V by 5 bases; bases with no gene match: 9. Germline CDR1 and CDR2: SEHNR and FQNEAQ (reference sequence). Points on this clonotype: Its antigen is not known.

Together with a sample-barcoded 5' primer, a J-beta primer mix was included in a second PCR lasting roughly 7 to 11 cycles. A template-switch adaptor containing 12 random nucleotides labeled each cDNA molecule. Each single sample gave us at least 2.5 million CDR3-containing paired-end reads. TCRdb analysed the 5' RACE reads with MiXCR anew, one entry per CDR3 protein. The top ten clones hold over 2% of a sample with 1.5 million to 2 million distinct CDR3 sequences, around half of them seen once. The source material was blood. V usage is TRBV7-9 and J usage is TRBJ2-5; 9 positions agree with TRBD1. The receptor comes from a woman in her forties in good health. CDR3 in DNA: TGTGCCAGCAGCGGCCGGACAGGGGCCAGGGAGACCCAGTACTTC. Residues: CASSGRTGARETQYF.